The clone carrying this T cell receptor beta chain has a single count. Its antigen is undetermined. In the PCR, 60 Vbeta and 13 Jbeta primers were used. The repertoire was sequenced with immunoSEQ multiplex PCR; TCRdb's copy has only in-frame clones and lacks some. Seen here are about 120,000 clones, over 60% observed once, and the top ten hold around 2.9%. Trimming cost V 4 bases and J 7 bases; bases outside gene matches: 22. This CDR3 comprises 20 residues. Germline values: CDR1 MDHEN, CDR2 SYDVKM. The entry originates in a study of cytomegalovirus exposure and HLA in healthy donors. Points from the study as a whole: Researchers reportedly found TCR beta sequences accurately predicted most subjects' HLA-A and HLA-B alleles.

The clonotype comes from a woman aged 55 to 70 in good health and CMV-seropositive. The sample was PBMCs. The V gene is TRBV28, the J gene TRBJ2-3, with TRBD2 matching over 11 bases. This CDR3 reads CASSSQGLAARYARVYTQYF. The CDR3 nucleotides read TGTGCCAGCAGTTCCCAGGGACTAGCGGCCCGGTACGCGCGGGTATATACGCAGTATTTT.